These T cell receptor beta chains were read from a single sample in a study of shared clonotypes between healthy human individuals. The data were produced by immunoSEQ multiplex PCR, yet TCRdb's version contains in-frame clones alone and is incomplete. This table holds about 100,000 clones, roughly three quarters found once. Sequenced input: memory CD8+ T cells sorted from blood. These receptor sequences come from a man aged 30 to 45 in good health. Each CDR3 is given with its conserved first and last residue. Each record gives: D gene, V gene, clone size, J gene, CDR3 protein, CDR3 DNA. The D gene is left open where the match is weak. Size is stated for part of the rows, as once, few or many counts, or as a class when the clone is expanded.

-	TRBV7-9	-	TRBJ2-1	CASSSGVNEQFF	TGTGCCAGCAGCTCGGGGGTAAATGAGCAGTTCTTC
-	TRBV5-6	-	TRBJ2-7	CASSWGWEIKVDEQYF	TGTGCCAGCAGCTGGGGCTGGGAGATAAAGGTGGACGAGCAGTACTTC
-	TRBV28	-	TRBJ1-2	CASSFSGQTYGYTF	TGTGCCAGCAGTTTCTCAGGGCAGACCTATGGCTACACCTTC
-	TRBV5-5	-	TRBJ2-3	CASSWVPGSTDTQYF	TGTGCCAGCAGCTGGGTCCCGGGGAGCACAGATACGCAGTATTTT
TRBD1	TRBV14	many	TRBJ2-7	CASSLGQGFSEQYF	TGTGCCAGCAGTTTAGGACAGGGGTTCTCCGAGCAGTACTTC
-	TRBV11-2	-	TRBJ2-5	CASSLAIGQWETQYF	TGTGCCAGCAGCTTAGCAATCGGACAGTGGGAGACCCAGTACTTC
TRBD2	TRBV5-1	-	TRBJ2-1	CASSVGTSGVELQFF	TGCGCCAGCAGCGTTGGGACTAGCGGGGTCGAGCTTCAGTTCTTC
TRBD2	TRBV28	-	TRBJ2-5	CASSSIPVSGSRGETQYF	TGTGCCAGCAGTTCTATACCAGTTAGCGGGAGTAGGGGAGAGACCCAGTACTTC
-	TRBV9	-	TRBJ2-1	CASTRASGNEQFF	TGTGCCTCTACGCGGGCCTCCGGCAATGAGCAGTTCTTC
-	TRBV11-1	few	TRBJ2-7	CASRGFVSGDEQYF	TGTGCCAGCAGGGGGTTTGTCTCAGGGGACGAGCAGTACTTC
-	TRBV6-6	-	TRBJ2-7	CASSYSGGDGSYEQYF	TGTGCCAGCAGTTACTCGGGGGGAGACGGTTCCTACGAGCAGTACTTC
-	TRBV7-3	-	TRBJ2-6	CASSLDLGWAGANVLTF	TGTGCCAGCAGCTTAGATCTGGGGTGGGCTGGGGCCAACGTCCTGACTTTC
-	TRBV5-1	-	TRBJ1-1	CASSLPRGTSNTEAFF	TGCGCCAGCAGCTTGCCACGCGGGACCTCGAACACTGAAGCTTTCTTT
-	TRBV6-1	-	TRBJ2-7	CASSGSYEQYF	TGTGCCAGCAGTGGGTCCTACGAGCAGTACTTC
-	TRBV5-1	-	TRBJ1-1	CASSLVLNTLVGTEAFF	TGCGCCAGCAGCTTGGTGCTCAATACCTTGGTCGGCACTGAAGCTTTCTTT
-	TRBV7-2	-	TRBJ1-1	CASSSRGNTEAFF	TGTGCCAGCAGCTCAAGGGGAAACACTGAAGCTTTCTTT
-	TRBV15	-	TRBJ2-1	CATSAASGANEQFF	TGTGCCACCAGCGCGGCCAGCGGCGCCAATGAGCAGTTCTTC
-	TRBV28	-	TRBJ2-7	CASSSPTYEQYF	TGTGCCAGCAGTTCTCCCACATACGAGCAGTACTTC
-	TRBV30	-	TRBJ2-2	CAWSGGTETGELFF	TGTGCCTGGAGTGGCGGGACGGAGACCGGGGAGCTGTTTTTT
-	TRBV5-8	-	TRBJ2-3	CASSLYRLGTTDTQYF	TGTGCCAGCAGCTTGTACCGGTTGGGGACCACAGATACGCAGTATTTT
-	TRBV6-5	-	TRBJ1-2	CASSPTGTSNYGYTF	TGTGCCAGCTCCCCCACGGGCACCTCTAACTATGGCTACACCTTC
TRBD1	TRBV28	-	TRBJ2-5	CASSGGTGPGGTQYF	TGTGCCAGCAGTGGGGGGACAGGCCCAGGGGGGACCCAGTACTTC
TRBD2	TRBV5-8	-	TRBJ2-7	CASSPGLAGSKCNEQYF	TGTGCCAGCAGCCCGGGACTAGCGGGGAGTAAATGTAACGAGCAGTACTTC
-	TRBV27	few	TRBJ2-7	CASSLYGNSYEQYF	TGTGCCAGCAGTTTATACGGGAACTCCTACGAGCAGTACTTC
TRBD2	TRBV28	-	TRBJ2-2	CASSLLAGGTGELFF	TGTGCCAGCAGTTTACTAGCGGGAGGTACCGGGGAGCTGTTTTTT
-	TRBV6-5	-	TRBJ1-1	CASSYATLTEAFF	TGTGCCAGCAGTTACGCCACTCTTACTGAAGCTTTCTTT
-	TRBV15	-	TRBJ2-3	CATSPRRGSADTQYF	TGTGCCACCAGCCCCAGGCGAGGTTCGGCAGATACGCAGTATTTT
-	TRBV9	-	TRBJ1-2	CASSRAGTWENYTF	TGTGCCAGCAGCAGAGCCGGGACATGGGAGAACTACACCTTC
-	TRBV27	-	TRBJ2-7	CASSFFAAGGYEQYF	TGTGCCAGCAGTTTTTTCGCGGCAGGGGGGTACGAGCAGTACTTC
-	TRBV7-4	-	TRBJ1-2	CASSPGTNYGYTF	TGTGCCAGCAGTCCCGGGACAAATTATGGCTACACCTTC
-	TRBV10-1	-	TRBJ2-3	CASSESTDTQYF	TGCGCCAGCAGTGAGAGCACAGATACGCAGTATTTT
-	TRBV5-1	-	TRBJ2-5	CASSFTDGVETQYF	TGCGCCAGCAGCTTTACCGACGGGGTAGAGACCCAGTACTTC
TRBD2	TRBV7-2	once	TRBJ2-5	CASSPTASGRETQYF	TGTGCCAGCAGCCCGACCGCTAGCGGGAGGGAGACCCAGTACTTC
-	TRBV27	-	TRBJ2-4	CASSLEMGIIQYF	TGTGCCAGCAGTTTGGAGATGGGGATCATTCAGTACTTC
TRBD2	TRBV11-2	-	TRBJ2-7	CASKGLTGGPNYEQYF	TGTGCCAGCAAGGGACTGACGGGAGGGCCAAACTACGAGCAGTACTTC
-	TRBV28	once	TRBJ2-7	CASSRTWGRTSYEQYF	TGTGCCAGCTCTCGTACGTGGGGCAGAACTAGCTACGAGCAGTACTTC
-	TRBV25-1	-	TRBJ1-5	CASSVGEGGNQPQHF	TGTGCCAGCAGTGTGGGAGAAGGGGGGAATCAGCCCCAGCATTTT
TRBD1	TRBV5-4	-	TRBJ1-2	CASSLAWATGEGYTF	TGTGCCAGCAGCTTGGCCTGGGCTACAGGGGAAGGCTACACCTTC
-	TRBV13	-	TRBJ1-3	CASRDKKIASGNTIYF	TGTGCCAGCAGAGATAAAAAGATAGCGTCTGGAAACACCATATATTTT
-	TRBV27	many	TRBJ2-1	CASSFQGDNEQFF	TGTGCCAGCAGTTTCCAGGGCGACAATGAGCAGTTCTTC
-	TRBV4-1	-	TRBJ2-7	CASSLKVQGSGEQYF	TGCGCCAGCAGCCTGAAAGTACAGGGATCGGGCGAGCAGTACTTC
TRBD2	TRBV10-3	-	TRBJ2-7	CAISRTSGWISYEQYF	TGTGCCATCAGCCGGACTAGCGGGTGGATCTCCTACGAGCAGTACTTC
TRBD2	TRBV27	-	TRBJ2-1	CASSPTGTSGRYEQFF	TGTGCCAGCAGTCCCACCGGGACTAGCGGGAGGTATGAGCAGTTCTTC
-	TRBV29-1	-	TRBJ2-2	CSVALQGFNTGELFF	TGCAGCGTTGCTCTACAGGGTTTCAACACCGGGGAGCTGTTTTTT
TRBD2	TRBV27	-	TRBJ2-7	CASSLTSGLIHEQYF	TGTGCCAGCAGTTTGACCTCGGGACTAATCCACGAGCAGTACTTC
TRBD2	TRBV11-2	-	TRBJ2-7	CASSATPGAGAYEQYF	TGTGCCAGCAGCGCCACCCCCGGCGCGGGAGCCTACGAGCAGTACTTC
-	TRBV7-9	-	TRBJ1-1	CASSLTGQEAFF	TGTGCCAGCAGCTTGACAGGACAGGAAGCTTTCTTT
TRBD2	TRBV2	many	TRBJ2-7	CASSGLGSYEQYF	TGTGCCAGCAGCGGACTAGGTTCCTACGAGCAGTACTTC
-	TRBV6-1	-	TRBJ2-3	CASSEEGRRTTQYF	TGTGCCAGCAGTGAAGAAGGCCGGCGTACGACGCAGTATTTT
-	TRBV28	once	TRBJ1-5	CASSPRVGVQPQHF	TGTGCCAGCAGTCCCCGCGTAGGGGTACAGCCCCAGCATTTT
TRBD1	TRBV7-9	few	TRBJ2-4	CASSLARQGMGIQYF	TGTGCCAGCAGCTTAGCCCGACAGGGAATGGGCATTCAGTACTTC
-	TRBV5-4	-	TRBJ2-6	CASAPRGEGANVLTF	TGTGCCAGCGCACCTCGGGGTGAGGGGGCCAACGTCCTGACTTTC
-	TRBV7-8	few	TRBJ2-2	CASSLYANYQNTGELFF	TGTGCCAGCAGCTTATATGCTAACTACCAGAACACCGGGGAGCTGTTTTTT
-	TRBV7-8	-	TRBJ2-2	CASSLSDTDMNTGELFF	TGTGCCAGCAGCTTAAGCGATACGGACATGAACACCGGGGAGCTGTTTTTT
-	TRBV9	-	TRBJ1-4	CASSRSGGSEKLFF	TGTGCCAGCAGCCGCTCCGGGGGGAGTGAAAAACTGTTTTTT
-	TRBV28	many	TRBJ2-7	CASSSAVYEQYF	TGTGCCAGCAGTTCCGCCGTCTACGAGCAGTACTTC
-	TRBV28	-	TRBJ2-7	CASSRTLGEYEQYF	TGTGCCAGCAGTCGCACCCTCGGGGAGTACGAGCAGTACTTC